Listed here are 24 T cell receptor beta chains from one sample, sequenced in a study of T cells in Graves' hyperthyroidism and ophthalmopathy. What was amplified from RNA transcripts were TCR beta CDR3 regions. HTBI primers were employed in a first-round RT-PCR of the TCR CDR3. TCRdb recomputed calls from the multiplex PCR reads with MiXCR, one row per CDR3 protein. The table has about 660,000 distinct CDR3 sequences, approximately 42% seen once. The sample consisted of peripheral blood or thyroid tissue (not recorded which). The receptors were sampled from an adult man with Graves' disease, either hyperthyroidism or ophthalmopathy (not recorded which).

The chain recombines TRBV11-2 with TRBJ2-5, with D perhaps TRBD1 or TRBD2 (5 bases each). CDR1 and CDR2 from the germline V gene are SGHAT and FQNNGV. Deletions cut 4 bases from V and 3 bases from J, with 15 bases between. CDR3 length: 15 residues. The chain's CDR3 is CASSSPWGREETQYF. The DNA for the CDR3 is TGTGCCAGCAGCTCTCCCTGGGGACGGGAAGAGACCCAGTACTTC.

The table lists this clonotype with a few counts. The rearrangement joins TRBV20-1 to TRBJ1-1, with 7 bases identical to TRBD1. Trimming cost V 7 bases and J 1 base; bases outside gene matches: 6. CDR3 size: 13 residues. Germline CDR1 reads DFQATT; CDR2 reads SNEGSKA (reference sequence). The CDR3 is CSVSGTANTEAFF. For the CDR3, the DNA is TGCAGTGTTTCCGGGACAGCGAACACTGAAGCTTTCTTT.

CDR3 sequence reads: CASSLGRGRFYGYTF. CDR3 bases: TGTGCCAGCAGCTTGGGCAGGGGGCGCTTCTATGGCTACACCTTC. This chain connects TRBV7-2 to TRBJ1-2, with 8 positions matching TRBD1. The CDR3 sequence is 15 residues long. Germline V gene data show CDR1 as SGHTA and CDR2 as FQGNSA. Losses at the gene ends were 3 bases for V and 4 bases for J; bases not matched to a gene: 7.

This chain joins TRBV12-3 or TRBV12-4 and TRBJ2-7; D not certain. Trimming took off 6 bases at V and 6 bases at J, with 18 bases between the two ends. The CDR3 consists of 14 residues. The CDR3 loop is CASRMGLRSGEQYF. The CDR3 nucleotides read TGTGCCAGCAGAATGGGTCTAAGGAGTGGCGAGCAGTACTTC.

This clonotype was recorded many times. The V call is TRBV10-3, the J call TRBJ1-5, with D perhaps TRBD1 (5 bases). The CDR3 is 16 amino acids. V was clipped by 2 bases and J by 0 bases, with 11 bases between them. Germline loops: CDR1 ENHRY, CDR2 SYGVKD. Here the CDR3 DNA reads TGTGCCATCAGTGAGCGGGGCACCATTAGCAATCAGCCCCAGCATTTT. Protein sequence: CAISERGTISNQPQHF.

The rearrangement joins TRBV7-8 to TRBJ2-5, with TRBD2 matching over 11 bases. The CDR3 is 21 amino acids. Germline lookup yields CDR1 SGHVS and CDR2 FQNEAQ. The ends lost 1 base at V and 0 bases at J; junction bases unmatched: 16. CDR3 sequence reads: CASSLVPLPTSGDLYQETQYF. CDR3 bases: TGTGCCAGCAGCTTAGTCCCCCTGCCGACTAGCGGGGACCTGTACCAAGAGACCCAGTACTTC. Based on the CDR3 plus reference TRBV7-8 and TRBJ2-5, the full variable domain is GAGVSQSPRYKVAKRGQDVALRCDPISGHVSLFWYQQALGQGPEFLTYFQNEAQLDKSGLPSDRFFAERPEGSVSTLKIQRTQQEDSAVYLCASSLVPLPTSGDLYQETQYFGPGTRLLVL.

This clonotype was recorded many times. The chain recombines TRBV29-1 with TRBJ2-5; D might be TRBD1 or TRBD2, each matching 5 bases. Trimming removed 6 bases at V and 4 bases at J, with 15 bases between. Germline loops: CDR1 SQVTM, CDR2 ANQGSEA. The CDR3 is made up of 13 amino acids. The CDR3 DNA reads TGCAGCGTCGAGAGGGACGAGGGAGAGACCCAGTACTTC. Its protein product is CSVERDEGETQYF.

This sequence joins TRBV24-1 and TRBJ1-4; D call uncertain. The V and J ends lost 3 bases and 8 bases respectively, with 21 bases between them. Germline V CDR1 and CDR2: KGHDR, SFDVKD. There are 17 residues in the CDR3. For the CDR3, the DNA is TGTGCCACCAGTGATCCCGGGCCCTTAGATGCCGGGGAAAAACTGTTTTTT. It is translated as CATSDPGPLDAGEKLFF.

The rearrangement uses TRBV29-1 and TRBJ1-6; 7 bases agree with TRBD1. Germline CDR1 reads SQVTM; CDR2 reads ANQGSEA. CDR3 size: 16 residues. The junction had 14 bases not matched to a gene; V was cut back by 6 bases and J by 6 bases. DNA for the CDR3: TGCAGCGTGACCGTTAAACAGGGGACGCCTAATTCACCCCTCCACTTT. Protein sequence: CSVTVKQGTPNSPLHF. Complete variable domain (other parts from reference TRBV29-1 and TRBJ1-6): SAVISQKPSRDICQRGTSLTIQCQVDSQVTMMFWYRQQPGQSLTLIATANQGSEATYESGFVIDKFPISRPNLTFSTLTVSNMSPEDSSIYLCSVTVKQGTPNSPLHFGNGTRLTVT.

The chain joins TRBV24-1 to TRBJ2-5; no firm D call. CDR1 and CDR2 from the germline V gene are KGHDR and SFDVKD. This CDR3 comprises 15 residues. The V end was cut by 5 bases, the J end by 4 bases, with 16 bases between. This CDR3 is CATSARDSSSETQYF. The CDR3 coding sequence is TGTGCCACCAGTGCTAGGGATTCTTCATCAGAGACCCAGTACTTC.

This clonotype was seen only a few times. V gene TRBV12-3 or TRBV12-4 combines with J gene TRBJ1-3; 8 bases agree with TRBD1. The CDR3 runs to 15 residues. Germline trimming cut 6 bases from V and 4 bases from J; bases unmatched to any gene: 8. DNA for the CDR3: TGTGCCAGCAGAAGACAGGGGCAATCGGGAAACACCATATATTTT. Residues: CASRRQGQSGNTIYF.

Details on this clonotype: A much larger clone lies one base from this, so it may be a read error. The rearrangement links TRBV7-2 to TRBJ1-1; D gene uncertain. V lost 1 base and J 10 bases, leaving 16 bases between the germline ends. The CDR3 extends over 14 amino acids. In germline, CDR1 is SGHTA, CDR2 FQGNSA. The CDR3 DNA reads TGTGCCAGCAGCTTAGACCTAAGAGATGGCAGAGCTTTCTTT. Translating gives CASSLDLRDGRAFF.

This chain links TRBV20-1 with TRBJ1-1, with 9 bases matching TRBD1. V shed 3 bases and J 8 bases; nucleotides not matched to a gene: 4. CDR3 length: 12 residues. Germline CDR1 DFQATT, CDR2 SNEGSKA (reference sequence). The CDR3 sequence: CSARRGQGEAFF. As DNA, the CDR3 is TGCAGTGCTAGGAGGGGACAGGGAGAAGCTTTCTTT.

In this sample, this clonotype turned up a few times. This chain joins TRBV20-1 and TRBJ1-1; no firm D call. Germline V gives CDR1 DFQATT, CDR2 SNEGSKA (reference sequence). V lost 6 bases to trimming and J lost 0 bases, with 11 bases between them. CDR3 length equals 13 residues. CDR3 sequence (DNA): TGCAGTGCGCCACCGTTCCTGAACACTGAAGCTTTCTTT. It codes for CSAPPFLNTEAFF.

The CDR3 DNA reads TGTGCCAGCAGTGCTGCAGGCCGGCAAGAGCAGTACTTC. This encodes CASSAAGRQEQYF. The rearrangement joins TRBV25-1 to TRBJ2-7; D is undetermined. V shed 4 bases and J shed 7 bases, with 14 bases lying between them. CDR1 is MGHDK, CDR2 SYGVNS, per germline. The CDR3 contains 13 residues.

In the case of this clonotype: It may be a read error: a sequence one base away is much more abundant. The chain joins TRBV29-1 to TRBJ1-1; 7 bases line up with TRBD1. Germline lookup yields CDR1 SQVTM and CDR2 ANQGSEA. The CDR3 contains 14 residues. The CDR3 loop is CRVKKYRGGTEAFF. CDR3 bases: TGCAGGGTTAAAAAATACAGGGGCGGCACTGAAGCTTTCTTT.

This clonotype occurred many times. The V call is TRBV7-6, the J call TRBJ1-3; tentatively, D is TRBD1 (5 bases). This CDR3 region has 15 residues. CDR1 and CDR2 (germline): SGHVS, FNYEAQ. Trimming stripped 1 base from V and 0 bases from J, with 7 bases between. The DNA for the CDR3 is TGTGCCAGCAGCTTAGGACAGACCTCTGGAAACACCATATATTTT. Translation gives CASSLGQTSGNTIYF.

V is TRBV7-9 and J is TRBJ1-1, with a weak D call TRBD1 (6 bases). V lost 3 bases and J lost 7, with 12 bases in between. The CDR3 contains 13 residues. Looked up from germline, CDR1 is SEHNR and CDR2 is FQNEAQ (reference sequence). CDR3 sequence (DNA): TGTGCCAGCAGCTTGCAGGGGTTAATTGAAGCTTTCTTT. It yields the protein CASSLQGLIEAFF.

The V and J genes are TRBV5-4 and TRBJ2-5; no clear D gene. CDR1 and CDR2 (germline): SGHNT, YYREEE (reference sequence). The CDR3 runs to 12 residues. Trimming removed 5 bases from V and 1 base from J, with 6 bases in between. CDR3 sequence (DNA): TGTGCCAGCAGGGATGGCCAAGAGACCCAGTACTTC. Translated: CASRDGQETQYF.

This clonotype was seen ten or more times. J is TRBJ1-6 and V is TRBV10-3, with D perhaps TRBD1 (6 bases). V lost 0 bases, J lost 8 bases, and 11 bases lay in between. The length of the CDR3 is 15 residues. Germline V gene data show CDR1 as ENHRY and CDR2 as SYGVKD. This CDR3 reads CAISESPGQYSPLHF. Here the CDR3 DNA reads TGTGCCATCAGTGAGTCGCCAGGACAGTATTCACCCCTCCACTTT.

This chain links TRBV24-1 with TRBJ1-5, with D perhaps matching TRBD1 (5 bases). The CDR3 totals 12 residues. Germline CDR1 and CDR2: KGHDR and SFDVKD. The V end was cut by 6 bases, the J end by 7 bases, with 9 bases between. CDR3 DNA sequence: TGTGCCACCAGTAACAGGTACCAGCCCCAGCATTTT. Protein product: CATSNRYQPQHF.

This sequence joins TRBV2 and TRBJ1-1; no firm D call. V was pared by 6 bases and J by 1 base, with 27 bases between. The CDR3 length is 19 residues. Germline CDR1 and CDR2: SNHLY and FYNNEI. CDR3 region: CASSQERSMAANGNTEAFF. The CDR3 region has the DNA TGTGCCAGCAGCCAAGAGAGGAGTATGGCCGCGAACGGGAACACTGAAGCTTTCTTT.

The chain joins TRBV7-8 to TRBJ1-1, with TRBD1 matching 8 bases. Germline V gene lookup returns CDR1 SGHVS and CDR2 FQNEAQ. This CDR3 is built from 14 residues. Unmatched junction bases numbered 4, after V lost 4 bases and J lost 3 bases. For the CDR3, the DNA is TGTGCCAGCAGCTCCAACAGGGGGTACACTGAAGCTTTCTTT. Protein: CASSSNRGYTEAFF.

As concerns this clonotype: It is unclear where the CDR3 begins or ends on the DNA, so no DNA is shown, and the CDR3 is as TCRdb lists it. The chain uses TRBV21-1 and TRBJ1-5. TRBV21-1 is an annotated pseudogene. The CDR3 extends over 20 residues, inclusive of both ends. The CDR3 loop is CASSIYLCSAYEGGNQPQHF.